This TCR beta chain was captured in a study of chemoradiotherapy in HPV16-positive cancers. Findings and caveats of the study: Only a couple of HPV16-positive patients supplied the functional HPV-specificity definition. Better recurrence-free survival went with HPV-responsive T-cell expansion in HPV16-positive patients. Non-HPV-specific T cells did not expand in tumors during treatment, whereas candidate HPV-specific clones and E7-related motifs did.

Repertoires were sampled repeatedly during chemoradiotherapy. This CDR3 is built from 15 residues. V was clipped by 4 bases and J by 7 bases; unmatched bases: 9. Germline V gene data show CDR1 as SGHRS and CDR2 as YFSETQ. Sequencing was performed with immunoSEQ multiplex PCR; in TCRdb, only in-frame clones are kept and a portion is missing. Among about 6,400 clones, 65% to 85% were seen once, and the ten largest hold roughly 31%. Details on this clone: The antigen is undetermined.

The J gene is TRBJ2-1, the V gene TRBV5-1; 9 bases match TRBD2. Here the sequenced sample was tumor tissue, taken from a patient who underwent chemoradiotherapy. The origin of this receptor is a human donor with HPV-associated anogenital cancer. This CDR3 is CASSGQAGGGNEQFF. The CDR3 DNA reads TGCGCCAGCAGCGGTCAAGCGGGAGGAGGTAATGAGCAGTTCTTC.